This T cell receptor (beta chain) emerged from a study of CD8+CD57+ T cells in acquired aplastic anemia. Study-wide context: Sorted CD4+ and CD8+ cell DNA averaged about 3.5 ug. Healthy donors had, on average, around 9.9 million reads for their CD4+ cells. Notes on the study in general: Both patients and controls carried the same twenty-nine CD8+ CDR3 sequences.

Using genomic DNA as the template, TCR beta VDJ and CDR3 profiling was carried out. From the reads, TCRdb called clonotypes with MiXCR, one entry per CDR3 protein. The table lists around 200,000 distinct CDR3 sequences, about half of them singletons, with more than 15% in the top ten. This clonotype was observed at least ten times. The antigen is not known. Germline loops: CDR1 SGDLS, CDR2 YYNGEE. V was clipped by 0 bases and J by 6 bases; unmatched bases: 2. This CDR3 contains 14 residues. The sequence derives from a human donor in good health, serving as a control. Sequencing was carried out using sorted CD4+, CD8+, or CD8+CD57+ T cells (not recorded which) from PBMCs. V gene TRBV9 combines with J gene TRBJ2-1; 8 bases line up with TRBD2. The DNA for the CDR3 is TGTGCCAGCAGCGTAGGCGGGACTAGCAATGAGCAGTTCTTC. This sequence encodes CASSVGGTSNEQFF.